Presented here are 31 T cell receptor beta chains from one specimen sequenced in a study of T cell responses to AZD1222 COVID-19 vaccine. Some clones are missing from TCRdb's copy, which holds only in-frame ones; the method was immunoSEQ multiplex PCR. The data hold about 85,000 clones, with around 85% observed a single time. The sequences come from peripheral blood, collected on day 0 of AZD1222 vaccination. These receptors originate from an adult in good health.

The chain carries TRBV19 and TRBJ1-1; D is unresolved. Trimming took 5 bases from V and 7 from J, leaving 17 bases between them. The CDR3 has 14 residues. Germline values: CDR1 LNHDA, CDR2 SQIVND (reference sequence). The CDR3, as DNA: TGTGCCAGTAGTCCACGTCGACGTTTAGGTGAAGCTTTCTTT. This gives the protein CASSPRRRLGEAFF.

This chain joins TRBV19 and TRBJ2-1, with a tentative D call TRBD2 (6 bases). V shed 1 base and J shed 8 bases, with 15 bases lying between them. Germline assignment: CDR1 LNHDA and CDR2 SQIVND (reference sequence). The CDR3 is 15 residues long. This CDR3 reads CASSIGGGISDEQFF. As DNA, the CDR3 is TGTGCCAGTAGTATAGGGGGAGGTATTTCCGATGAGCAGTTCTTC.

The rearrangement uses TRBV6-5 and TRBJ2-1; D is uncertain. This CDR3 contains 14 residues. Germline V gene data show CDR1 as MNHEY and CDR2 as SVGAGI. The germline V and J ends were trimmed by 6 bases and 3 bases, with 12 bases remaining between them. The chain's CDR3 is CASRPGPVYNEQFF. CDR3 bases: TGTGCCAGCAGGCCGGGTCCCGTCTACAATGAGCAGTTCTTC.

CDR3 in amino acids: CASSLAPSFPGELFF. For the CDR3, the DNA is TGTGCCAGCAGCTTAGCGCCGAGCTTTCCCGGGGAGCTGTTTTTT. The chain combines TRBV7-3 with TRBJ2-2, with D unclear. Trimming removed 2 bases at V and 6 bases at J, with 13 bases between. CDR1 and CDR2 (germline): SGHTA, FQGTGA. CDR3 length equals 15 residues.

The chain links TRBV2 to TRBJ1-4, with D perhaps TRBD1 (6 bases). Germline-derived CDR1 and CDR2 are SNHLY and FYNNEI. V was trimmed by 4 bases and J by 7 bases, leaving 16 bases between them. The length of the CDR3 is 15 residues. CDR3 in amino acids: CASSVARGGFEKLFF. The CDR3 DNA sequence: TGTGCCAGCAGTGTCGCCCGGGGGGGCTTTGAAAAACTGTTTTTT. The full variable domain, its missing parts supplied by reference TRBV2 and TRBJ1-4, is EPEVTQTPSHQVTQMGQEVILRCVPISNHLYFYWYRQILGQKVEFLVSFYNNEISEKSEIFDDQFSVERPDGSNFTLKIRSTKLEDSAMYFCASSVARGGFEKLFFGSGTQLSVL.

This clone was detected only once. This chain links TRBV10-3 with TRBJ2-7, with 7 bases identical to TRBD1. Trimming removed 4 bases from V and 6 bases from J; junction bases left unmatched: 6. This CDR3 has 13 residues. Looked up from germline, CDR1 is ENHRY and CDR2 is SYGVKD. The CDR3 coding sequence is TGTGCCATCAGTGCGGACAGGATGGGCGAGCAGTACTTC. Translation gives CAISADRMGEQYF.

This chain uses TRBV10-2 with TRBJ1-5; tentative D call: TRBD1 (5 bases). The CDR3 consists of 14 residues. Germline V CDR1 and CDR2: WSHSY, SAAADI. Trimming took off 5 bases at V and 3 bases at J, with 11 bases between the two ends. CDR3: CASSRAGINQPQHF. The DNA for the CDR3 is TGCGCCAGCAGTCGTGCAGGGATCAATCAGCCCCAGCATTTT.

J is TRBJ1-4 and V is TRBV6-5; no reliable D call. Trimming cost V 7 bases and J 4 bases, with 10 bases left between them. Germline lookup yields CDR1 MNHEY and CDR2 SVGAGI. The CDR3 spans 13 residues. The CDR3 here is CASNPRLNEKLFF. The CDR3 bases are TGTGCCAGCAACCCCCGGCTTAATGAAAAACTGTTTTTT.

The chain is built from TRBV29-1 and TRBJ2-5; 8 bases fit TRBD2. The CDR3 extends over 13 amino acids. V lost 5 bases to trimming and J lost 4 bases; unmatched junction nucleotides: 6. The germline V gene encodes CDR1 SQVTM and CDR2 ANQGSEA. CDR3 sequence: CSVSSGRGETQYF. The CDR3 nucleotides read TGCAGCGTTTCCAGCGGGAGAGGAGAGACCCAGTACTTC.

This chain uses TRBV6-1 with TRBJ2-1; the match to TRBD2 covers 7 bases. The CDR3 contains 16 residues. The V and J ends lost 1 base and 0 bases, in that order; junction bases with no gene match: 3. Germline V CDR1 and CDR2: MNHNS, SASEGT. The CDR3 here is CASSEGGGYSYNEQFF. DNA of the CDR3: TGTGCCAGCAGTGAAGGGGGGGGATACTCCTACAATGAGCAGTTCTTC.

The chain uses TRBV7-2 and TRBJ2-1, with 15 bases that match TRBD2. Germline-derived CDR1 and CDR2 are SGHTA and FQGNSA. After removal of 5 bases from V and 7 bases from J, the junction contained 15 bases not matched to a gene. This CDR3 has 19 residues. The CDR3 DNA sequence: TGTGCCAGCAGCGGCCGGGGACTAGCGGGAGGTCGTTTGATAAATGAGCAGTTCTTC. Its translation: CASSGRGLAGGRLINEQFF.

This chain connects TRBV6-4 to TRBJ2-1; D might be TRBD1 or TRBD2, each matching 7 bases. CDR1 is MRHNA and CDR2 is SNTAGT in the germline V gene. Between the trimmed V and J ends, which lost 0 bases and 9 bases, there was a span of 15 bases. The CDR3 runs to 15 residues. The chain's CDR3 is CASSDSIQGRGEQFF. The DNA of the CDR3 is TGTGCCAGCAGTGACTCGATACAGGGGAGGGGTGAGCAGTTCTTC.

The chain combines TRBV2 with TRBJ1-6; 7 bases are shared with TRBD1. The germline CDR1 and CDR2 sequences are SNHLY and FYNNEI. V was clipped by 4 bases and J by 10 bases; unmatched bases: 7. The CDR3 length is 14 residues. CDR3 residues: CASSARQGDSPLHF. The CDR3 DNA follows: TGTGCCAGCAGTGCCCGACAGGGTGACTCACCCCTCCACTTT.

The CDR3 nucleotides are TGTGCCAGCAGTTTATCTGCGGGGAGCACAGATACGCAGTATTTT. This translates into CASSLSAGSTDTQYF. The chain employs TRBV28 and TRBJ2-3, with D perhaps matching TRBD2 (6 bases). CDR1 is MDHEN, CDR2 SYDVKM, per germline. This CDR3 has 15 amino acids. Between the trimmed V and J ends, which lost 1 base and 0 bases, there was a span of 8 bases.

This chain links TRBV11-2 with TRBJ2-5; D is uncertain. Germline CDR1 is SGHAT and CDR2 is FQNNGV. The CDR3 runs 16 residues. Trimming stripped 4 bases from V and 4 bases from J, with 19 bases between. CDR3 nucleotide sequence: TGTGCCAGCAGCTCCCTGAGCCCCCAAGATGTAGAGACCCAGTACTTC. This sequence encodes CASSSLSPQDVETQYF.

The chain links TRBV28 to TRBJ1-5; D not resolved. The V gene lost 6 bases and the J gene lost 7 bases, with 10 bases spanning the gap. The CDR3 is 12 residues long. CDR1 MDHEN and CDR2 SYDVKM come from the germline V gene. The CDR3 nucleotides read TGTGCCAGCAGGGCCGTTTACCAGCCCCAGCATTTT. Residues: CASRAVYQPQHF.

Here the CDR3 DNA reads TGTGCCAGCTCACCGACACAGGGGACTACCTACAATGAGCAGTTCTTC. Amino acids: CASSPTQGTTYNEQFF. The chain uses TRBV18 and TRBJ2-1, with D possibly being TRBD1 or TRBD2 (7 bases each). V lost 3 bases and J lost 2, with 14 bases in between. Germline CDR1 reads KGHSH; CDR2 reads LQKENI. CDR3 size: 16 residues.

This clone was counted between two and nine times. The J gene is TRBJ1-1, the V gene TRBV6-4; D remains unclear. The V end was cut by 5 bases, the J end by 1 base, with 11 bases between. The germline V gene encodes CDR1 MRHNA and CDR2 SNTAGT. The CDR3 spans 14 residues. CDR3 sequence: CASSSTTRNTEAFF. CDR3 nucleotide sequence: TGTGCCAGCAGTTCGACAACCCGGAACACTGAAGCTTTCTTT.

The rearrangement uses TRBV27 and TRBJ1-2, with TRBD1 identical over 7 bases. This CDR3 has 15 residues. The V segment lost 2 bases and the J segment 1 base; nucleotides outside the gene matches: 4. Germline CDR1 is MNHEY and CDR2 is SMNVEV (reference sequence). The CDR3 DNA follows: TGTGCCAGCAGTTTACGGGCAGGGGGTAACTATGGCTACACCTTC. This gives the protein CASSLRAGGNYGYTF.

V is TRBV7-6 and J is TRBJ2-5; 11 nucleotides align to TRBD1. Germline CDR1 and CDR2: SGHVS and FNYEAQ. V gave up 4 bases and J gave up 5 bases; unmatched junction bases: 6. This CDR3 has 15 amino acids. The CDR3 is CASSSRTGGSETQYF. CDR3 nucleotide sequence: TGTGCCAGCAGCTCACGGACAGGGGGCTCGGAGACCCAGTACTTC.

V and J are TRBV14 and TRBJ2-7; D is undetermined. CDR1 and CDR2 (germline): SGHDN, FVKESK. Trimming pared 4 bases from V and 0 bases from J, leaving 10 bases between. The CDR3 is 14 amino acids. The CDR3 protein is CASSPLFASYEQYF. DNA of the CDR3: TGTGCCAGCAGCCCCCTGTTCGCCTCCTACGAGCAGTACTTC.

The chain joins TRBV6-6 to TRBJ2-2, with 8 bases lining up with TRBD2. V was pared by 6 bases and J by 5 bases, with 5 bases of the junction left unmatched. The CDR3 totals 14 residues. Germline V lookup: CDR1 MNHNY, CDR2 SVGAGI (reference sequence). The DNA for the CDR3 is TGTGCCAGCAGGGCGTCGGGGGGGACCGGGGAGCTGTTTTTT. Its translation: CASRASGGTGELFF.

The CDR3 DNA reads as TGCAGCGTTGAACACAGGGGGGATACGCAGTATTTT. This codes for CSVEHRGDTQYF. The V call is TRBV29-1, the J call TRBJ2-3; TRBD1 aligns across 8 bases. The germline gives CDR1 SQVTM, CDR2 ANQGSEA. J gave up 6 bases and V 2 bases, and 1 base lay outside the gene matches. This CDR3 has 12 residues.

The chain combines TRBV24-1 with TRBJ1-4, with D tentatively TRBD1 (5 bases). CDR1 KGHDR and CDR2 SFDVKD come from the germline V gene. CDR3 size: 17 residues. V lost 3 bases to trimming and J lost 5 bases, with 18 bases between them. The CDR3 spells CATSDPDGSGGNEKLFF. In DNA, the CDR3 is TGTGCCACCAGTGATCCCGACGGGTCTGGGGGAAATGAAAAACTGTTTTTT.

The CDR3 DNA follows: TGTGCCAGCAGTTCCAGGACACAGCTGAACACTGAAGCTTTCTTT. Residues: CASSSRTQLNTEAFF. This chain joins TRBV6-5 and TRBJ1-1; D is perhaps TRBD1 (5 bases). Trimming pared 4 bases from V and 0 bases from J, leaving 12 bases between. Germline V lookup: CDR1 MNHEY, CDR2 SVGAGI. The CDR3 runs to 15 residues.

The rearrangement links TRBV10-3 to TRBJ2-7; 7 positions agree with TRBD2. CDR1 is ENHRY and CDR2 is SYGVKD in the germline V gene. This CDR3 has 14 residues. The junction had 2 bases not matched to a gene; V was cut back by 3 bases and J by 0 bases. CDR3 sequence (DNA): TGTGCCATCAGTGACGGGGGGACCTCCTACGAGCAGTACTTC. Its translation is CAISDGGTSYEQYF.

This rearrangement joins TRBV6-5 to TRBJ1-5, with D possibly being TRBD1 (5 bases). With 2 bases removed from V and 4 bases from J, the gap between germline ends came to 9 bases. The CDR3 extends over 14 amino acids. CDR1 MNHEY and CDR2 SVGAGI come from the germline V gene. The CDR3 DNA sequence: TGTGCCAGCAGTTACGGGGCGGGGAATCAGCCCCAGCATTTT. This encodes CASSYGAGNQPQHF.

The V gene is TRBV7-2, the J gene TRBJ2-5; 8 nucleotides align to TRBD1. This CDR3 has 15 amino acids. V lost 4 bases to trimming and J lost 1 base; unmatched junction nucleotides: 5. CDR1 SGHTA and CDR2 FQGNSA come from the germline V gene. The chain's CDR3 is CASSWAGQAQETQYF. In DNA, the CDR3 is TGTGCCAGCAGCTGGGCGGGACAGGCCCAAGAGACCCAGTACTTC.

The gene calls are TRBV3-1 (or the pseudogene TRBV3-2) and TRBJ2-7, with D uncertain. Germline loops: CDR1 LGHDT, CDR2 YNNKEL (reference sequence). CDR3 length: 12 amino acids. The V end was cut by 4 bases, the J end by 10 bases, with 14 bases between. This chain's CDR3 is CASSLGVAEQYF. The CDR3 nucleotides read TGTGCCAGCAGCCTGGGCGTTGCAGAACAGTACTTC.

This clone was detected only a few times. The chain has TRBV4-1 and TRBJ1-3, with D unclear. Trimming removed 2 bases from V and 5 bases from J, with 10 bases in between. The length of the CDR3 is 14 residues. Looked up from germline, CDR1 is MGHRA and CDR2 is YSYEKL. The CDR3 region has the DNA TGCGCCAGCAGCCAAATCGGGCGCAGAAACACCATATATTTT. Protein sequence: CASSQIGRRNTIYF.

The V gene is TRBV2, the J gene TRBJ2-7; unclear D gene. The CDR3 extends over 14 amino acids. V shed 2 bases and J shed 2 bases, with 10 bases lying between them. Germline V gene lookup returns CDR1 SNHLY and CDR2 FYNNEI. In DNA, the CDR3 is TGTGCCAGCAGTGAACGTGGTAGAACCTACGAGCAGTACTTC. Amino acid sequence: CASSERGRTYEQYF.